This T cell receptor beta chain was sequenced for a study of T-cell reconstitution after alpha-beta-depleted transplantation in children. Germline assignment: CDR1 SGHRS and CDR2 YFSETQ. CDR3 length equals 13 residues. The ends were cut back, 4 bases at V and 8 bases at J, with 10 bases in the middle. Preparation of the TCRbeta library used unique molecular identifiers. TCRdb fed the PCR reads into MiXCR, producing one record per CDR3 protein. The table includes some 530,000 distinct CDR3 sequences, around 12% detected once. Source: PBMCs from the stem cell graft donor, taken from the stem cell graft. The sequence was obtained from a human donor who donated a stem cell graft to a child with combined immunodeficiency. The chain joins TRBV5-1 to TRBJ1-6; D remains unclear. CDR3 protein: CASSRTTDSPLHF. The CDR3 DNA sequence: TGCGCCAGCAGCAGAACAACAGATTCACCCCTCCACTTT.